These 14 T cell receptor beta chains came from one sample sequenced in a study of blood T cell repertoires in COVID-19 (dated by TCRdb to about 2020). Library prep was done by the immunoSEQ multiplex PCR assay. TCRdb holds this immuneACCESS table with in-frame rearrangements only. Some clones are missing; in checked studies, unresolved V genes explain under half, and the rest has no known cause. This sample is represented by about 350,000 clones; 87% of them were singletons. The ten largest clones take up 1% of the sample. Sequencing used PBMCs or T cells enriched from blood (not recorded which). The receptors were sampled from a woman between 25 and 40 years old who had recovered from COVID-19.

The V and J genes are TRBV6-5 and TRBJ2-1, with a weak D call TRBD2 (5 bases). The CDR3 loop spans 16 amino acids. The ends were cut back, 0 bases at V and 7 bases at J, with 16 bases in the middle. Germline CDR1 reads MNHEY; CDR2 reads SVGAGI. The CDR3 nucleotides read TGTGCCAGCAGTTACTCGGTGGTGCGGGTACGAAATGAGCAGTTCTTC. This sequence encodes CASSYSVVRVRNEQFF.

This rearrangement joins TRBV19 to TRBJ2-1, with 8 bases identical to TRBD1. The CDR3 loop spans 14 amino acids. CDR1 and CDR2 from the germline V gene are LNHDA and SQIVND (reference sequence). Unmatched junction bases numbered 8, after V lost 6 bases and J lost 7 bases. The CDR3 loop reads CASSVAGGRNEQFF. CDR3 in DNA: TGTGCCAGTAGCGTGGCAGGGGGCAGAAATGAGCAGTTCTTC.

The CDR3, as DNA: TGCGCCAGCAGCCAGGGACAGGGTAGGGGGTACAATGAGCAGTTCTTC. It translates to CASSQGQGRGYNEQFF. The V and J genes are TRBV5-1 and TRBJ2-1; 9 positions match TRBD1. CDR3 length: 16 residues. V lost 4 bases, J lost 4 bases, and 9 bases stayed unmatched. CDR1 is SGHRS, CDR2 YFSETQ, per germline. Supplemented by reference TRBV5-1 and TRBJ2-1, the full variable domain reads KAGVTQTPRYLIKTRGQQVTLSCSPISGHRSVSWYQQTPGQGLQFLFEYFSETQRNKGNFPGRFSGRQFSNSRSEMNVSTLELGDSALYLCASSQGQGRGYNEQFFGPGTRLTVL.

The chain recombines TRBV10-3 with TRBJ1-1, with a weak D call TRBD1 (5 bases). The CDR3 loop spans 14 amino acids. Per the germline V gene, CDR1 is ENHRY and CDR2 is SYGVKD. The germline V and J ends were trimmed by 8 bases and 0 bases, with 13 bases remaining between them. CDR3 sequence: CAIAREGVNTEAFF. The CDR3 coding sequence is TGTGCCATCGCAAGGGAAGGGGTGAACACTGAAGCTTTCTTT.

The chain uses TRBV30 and TRBJ2-7; 8 nucleotides line up with TRBD1. Losses at the gene ends were 0 bases for V and 5 bases for J; bases not matched to a gene: 12. The germline V gene has CDR1 GTSNPN and CDR2 SVGIG (reference sequence). The CDR3 sequence is 16 residues long. CDR3 sequence reads: CAWSVGSGQGGHEQYF. The DNA for the CDR3 is TGTGCCTGGAGTGTTGGATCCGGACAGGGAGGTCACGAGCAGTACTTC.

This clone was counted once. This chain uses TRBV29-1 with TRBJ1-2, with unresolved D. V was trimmed by 3 bases and J by 4 bases, leaving 18 bases between them. CDR1 is SQVTM and CDR2 is ANQGSEA in the germline V gene. The CDR3 totals 15 residues. The CDR3 sequence is CSVEGGGSEVYGYTF. The CDR3 coding sequence is TGCAGCGTTGAGGGTGGTGGGTCAGAGGTCTATGGCTACACCTTC.

The chain employs TRBV7-9 and TRBJ1-2, with 7 bases identical to TRBD1. V dropped 6 bases and J dropped 2; count of bases not matched to a gene: 12. The germline gives CDR1 SEHNR, CDR2 FQNEAQ (reference sequence). This CDR3 spans 16 amino acids. CDR3 nucleotides: TGTGCCAGCAGTAAGCCAGGGGGAGAGGTCAACTATGGCTACACCTTC. This codes for CASSKPGGEVNYGYTF. Combining the CDR3 with reference TRBV7-9 and TRBJ1-2 gives the whole variable domain DTGVSQNPRHKITKRGQNVTFRCDPISEHNRLYWYRQTLGQGPEFLTYFQNEAQLEKSRLLSDRFSAERPKGSFSTLEIQRTEQGDSAMYLCASSKPGGEVNYGYTFGSGTRLTVV.

The chain is built from TRBV18 and TRBJ2-2, with TRBD1 matching 12 bases. The CDR3 has 19 amino acids. V lost 3 bases, J lost 0 bases, and 8 bases stayed unmatched. Germline V lookup: CDR1 KGHSH, CDR2 LQKENI. The CDR3 reads CASSPKPGQGAPNTGELFF. The DNA of the CDR3 is TGTGCCAGCTCACCGAAACCGGGACAGGGGGCCCCGAACACCGGGGAGCTGTTTTTT.

This chain links TRBV28 with TRBJ1-4; 9 bases are shared with TRBD1. This CDR3 spans 15 amino acids. The V and J ends lost 6 bases and 7 bases, in that order; junction bases with no gene match: 9. Germline V CDR1 and CDR2: MDHEN, SYDVKM. The CDR3 spells CASSPPRDRVEKLFF. In DNA form, the CDR3 reads TGTGCCAGCAGCCCCCCCCGGGACAGGGTTGAAAAACTGTTTTTT.

The rearrangement joins TRBV2 to TRBJ1-2; D possibly corresponds to TRBD1 (5 bases). The V end lost 2 bases, the J end lost 0 bases, and 16 bases lay between the germline ends. Germline lookup yields CDR1 SNHLY and CDR2 FYNNEI. The CDR3 length is 17 residues. The CDR3 protein is CASSEREGRVSNYGYTF. Here the CDR3 DNA reads TGTGCCAGCAGTGAAAGGGAGGGGCGAGTCTCTAACTATGGCTACACCTTC.

The chain carries TRBV11-3 and TRBJ1-3; D is perhaps TRBD1 (6 bases). V lost 6 bases to trimming and J lost 4 bases, with 16 bases between them. Per the germline V gene, CDR1 is SGHNT and CDR2 is YENEEA. The CDR3 has 15 residues. The chain's CDR3 is CASRSGVLSGNTIYF. The CDR3, as DNA: TGTGCCAGCAGGTCAGGGGTGCTCTCAGGAAACACCATATATTTT.

The chain combines TRBV7-9 with TRBJ1-4; no clear D gene. The CDR3 sequence is 14 residues long. V shed 2 bases and J shed 7 bases, with 11 bases lying between them. The germline V gene encodes CDR1 SEHNR and CDR2 FQNEAQ (reference sequence). CDR3 region: CASSLRGSSEKLFF. CDR3 DNA: TGTGCCAGCAGCTTACGGGGATCTAGTGAAAAACTGTTTTTT.

The chain uses TRBV27 and TRBJ1-5, with D unresolved. Germline CDR1 is MNHEY and CDR2 is SMNVEV (reference sequence). Deletions cut 2 bases from V and 6 bases from J, with 8 bases between. This CDR3 is built from 13 residues. CDR3 protein: CASSLEGSQPQHF. The CDR3 DNA reads TGTGCCAGCAGTTTAGAGGGATCTCAGCCCCAGCATTTT.

The chain employs TRBV28 and TRBJ1-1; a weak D match, TRBD1 (6 bases). Germline V CDR1 and CDR2: MDHEN, SYDVKM. Trimming took 9 bases from V and 0 from J, leaving 14 bases between them. The CDR3 contains 14 residues. CDR3 nucleotide sequence: TGTGCCAGTTCCGGGACACCCTTGAACACTGAAGCTTTCTTT. Amino acid sequence: CASSGTPLNTEAFF.